Listed below are T cell receptor beta chains from one sample, sequenced in a study of regulatory dendritic cells for organ transplantation. No antigen has been assigned to these receptors. Repertoires were generated with immunoSEQ multiplex PCR, while TCRdb's copy carries only in-frame clones and drops some. The sample includes about 12,000 clones, 75% to 80% of them seen just once. Material: naive CD8+ T cells from blood cultured with regulatory dendritic cells. The receptor set was obtained from a human donor in good health. Both conserved end residues are part of each CDR3. The D gene is left open where the match is weak. Clone sizes are given selectively: once, few, many, or a class where the clone is expanded.

d_gene,j_gene,abundance,v_gene,CDR3nt,CDR3aa
TRBD1,TRBJ2-5,NA,TRBV11-3,TGTGCCAGCAGCTTTATGTCAGGGGGCTGGAGGGAGACCCAGTACTTC,CASSFMSGGWRETQYF
TRBD1,TRBJ2-7,NA,TRBV6-5,TGTGCCAGCAGACGGGACAGGGTGGCTCGCGAGCAGTACTTC,CASRRDRVAREQYF
TRBD1,TRBJ2-7,few,TRBV19,TGTGCCAGTAGTATAGATCTTTTGGGACAGGGCTACGAGCAGTACTTC,CASSIDLLGQGYEQYF
NA,TRBJ2-5,NA,TRBV6-5,TGTGCCAGCAGTTACGCAGGGACCGAAAGGGGGGAGACCCAGTACTTC,CASSYAGTERGETQYF
NA,TRBJ2-1,NA,TRBV13,TGTGCCAGCACCCGCCAGGGCGAGTACGATGAGCAGTTCTTC,CASTRQGEYDEQFF
NA,TRBJ2-7,NA,TRBV9,TGTGCCAGCAGCGTAGGTAAAGGGGGCTACGAGCAGTACTTC,CASSVGKGGYEQYF
NA,TRBJ2-5,NA,TRBV6-5,TGTGCCAGCAGTTACTCAGGGGGGGACCAAGAGACCCAGTACTTC,CASSYSGGDQETQYF
TRBD2,TRBJ2-1,NA,TRBV29-1,TGCAGCGTCCTCGGGACTAGCGGGGGCCAGAGCTCCTACAATGAGCAGTTCTTC,CSVLGTSGGQSSYNEQFF
NA,TRBJ1-1,NA,TRBV27,TGTGCCAGCAGTACCGGCCTTGGAGCGGCGGCTGAAGCTTTCTTT,CASSTGLGAAAEAFF
TRBD2,TRBJ2-1,NA,TRBV13,TGTGCCAGCAGCCCCCAAGCGGGGGGGTATTACAATGAGCAGTTCTTC,CASSPQAGGYYNEQFF
NA,TRBJ1-5,NA,TRBV7-8,TGTGCCAGCAGCTTAGGTTTGCCCCCCGGGCAGCCCCAGCATTTT,CASSLGLPPGQPQHF
NA,TRBJ2-7,NA,TRBV27,TGTGCCAGCAGTTTATGGTCAGGGTCCTACGAGCAGTACTTC,CASSLWSGSYEQYF
NA,TRBJ2-7,NA,TRBV6-5,TGTGCCAGCAGTTATGGACAGTCCTACGAGCAGTACTTC,CASSYGQSYEQYF
TRBD2,TRBJ2-1,NA,TRBV4-1,TGCGCCAGCAGCCGGACTAGCGTTGGCTCCTACAATGAGCAGTTCTTC,CASSRTSVGSYNEQFF
TRBD1,TRBJ2-7,few,TRBV6-1,TGTGCCAGCAGTGAGACAGGGCACGAGCAGTACTTC,CASSETGHEQYF
TRBD1,TRBJ2-7,few,TRBV2,TGTGCCAGCACTGGACAGGGAGTGAGCTCCTACGAGCAGTACTTC,CASTGQGVSSYEQYF
NA,TRBJ1-5,NA,TRBV28,TGTGCCAGCAGTTTACCCGGCCTGGGGACTCTAAATCAGCCCCAGCATTTT,CASSLPGLGTLNQPQHF
TRBD1,TRBJ2-7,NA,TRBV13,TGTGCCAGCAGCTTCATCAGACAGGGGGACCACGAGCAGTACTTC,CASSFIRQGDHEQYF
NA,TRBJ1-5,once,TRBV5-6,TGTGCCAGCAGCTTTGGCACCCAGCCCCAGCATTTT,CASSFGTQPQHF
TRBD2,TRBJ2-5,NA,TRBV7-2,TGTGCCAGCAGCTGGGACTGGACTAGCGGGGATTATGAGACCCAGTACTTC,CASSWDWTSGDYETQYF
TRBD1,TRBJ1-4,few,TRBV9,TGTGCCAGCAGCTCCGGACAGGCAACTAATGAAAAACTGTTTTTT,CASSSGQATNEKLFF
TRBD1,TRBJ1-2,NA,TRBV6-5,TGTGCCAGCAGTTACAAGGAAGGGGGCCTCTATGGCTACACCTTC,CASSYKEGGLYGYTF
TRBD1,TRBJ2-1,NA,TRBV25-1,TGTGCCAGCAGTGAACTAGATATTGACAGGGCACATGAGCAGTTCTTC,CASSELDIDRAHEQFF
TRBD1,TRBJ2-4,NA,TRBV4-1,TGCGCCAGCAGCCGAGGGACAGGGGGTTCTCTCGCCAAAAACATTCAGTACTTC,CASSRGTGGSLAKNIQYF
TRBD2,TRBJ2-5,NA,TRBV6-5,TGTGCCAGCAGTTCGGAGTGGCGGGGGTATAGAGAGACCCAGTACTTC,CASSSEWRGYRETQYF
NA,TRBJ2-5,NA,TRBV7-2,TGTGCCAGCAGCCCATCCGGGACACGCCAAGAGACCCAGTACTTC,CASSPSGTRQETQYF
NA,TRBJ2-1,NA,TRBV5-1,TGCGCCAGCAGCTTGATGGGCGATGAGCAGTTCTTC,CASSLMGDEQFF
TRBD1,TRBJ2-3,NA,TRBV13,TGTGCCAGCAGCTACTCGAGGGGGCAAGGAGATACGCAGTATTTT,CASSYSRGQGDTQYF
NA,TRBJ1-2,NA,TRBV11-2,TGTGCCAGCAGTACCAGCGTCACTAACTATGGCTACACCTTC,CASSTSVTNYGYTF
NA,TRBJ1-6,NA,TRBV7-3,TGTGCCAGCAGCTCGGACTCTAATTCACCCCTCCACTTT,CASSSDSNSPLHF
NA,TRBJ2-5,once,TRBV11-1,TGTGCCAGCACCATCAATCGGGGAGAACTAGGGGAGACCCAGTACTTC,CASTINRGELGETQYF
NA,TRBJ1-4,NA,TRBV9,TGTGCCAGCAGCGCATCTAGGGGGGGCGGTGAAAAACTGTTTTTT,CASSASRGGGEKLFF
NA,TRBJ2-1,NA,TRBV28,TGTGCCAGCAGTTTAGGTCTAGCGCTGTATGAGCAGTTCTTC,CASSLGLALYEQFF
TRBD2,TRBJ2-7,NA,TRBV12-5,TGTGCTAGTGGTTTAGGGGAGGGGTTAGACTTCTCCTACGAGCAGTACTTC,CASGLGEGLDFSYEQYF
NA,TRBJ1-5,NA,TRBV5-6,TGTGCCAGCAGCATTTCGGGGAATCAGCCCCAGCATTTT,CASSISGNQPQHF
NA,TRBJ2-7,NA,TRBV13,TGTGCCAGCAGCTTAGGGGGCAGGGTCGACGAGCAGTACTTC,CASSLGGRVDEQYF
TRBD1,TRBJ1-2,NA,TRBV27,TGTGCCAGCAGTCCTCAGGGGGCAGACTATGGCTACACCTTC,CASSPQGADYGYTF
TRBD1,TRBJ1-1,NA,TRBV4-2,TGTGCCAGCAGCCAATCGGACAGGCGGGTTGAAGCTTTCTTT,CASSQSDRRVEAFF
TRBD1,TRBJ2-5,NA,TRBV7-9,TGTGCCAGCAGCCGTGGGCCAACAGGGGAACGAGAGACCCAGTACTTC,CASSRGPTGERETQYF
TRBD1,TRBJ1-1,NA,TRBV29-1,TGCAGCGTTGAATGGGTCCGGACAGGGACACCGGGGGAGACTGAAGCTTTCTTT,CSVEWVRTGTPGETEAFF
NA,TRBJ2-1,NA,TRBV5-8,TGTGCCAGCAGCCTCCTCAATGAGCAGTTCTTC,CASSLLNEQFF
TRBD1,TRBJ1-2,NA,TRBV6-6,TGTGCCAGCACCCGCGACAGGGGGGGCTATGGCTACACCTTC,CASTRDRGGYGYTF
TRBD2,TRBJ2-3,few,TRBV7-6,TGTGCCAGCAGCTTAGCGGGGGGGACAGATACGCAGTATTTT,CASSLAGGTDTQYF
TRBD1,TRBJ1-1,NA,TRBV7-6,TGTGCCAGCAGTTCCGGGACAGACTTAAGCACTGAAGCTTTCTTT,CASSSGTDLSTEAFF
NA,TRBJ2-1,NA,TRBV15,TGTGCCACCAGCATCAATAGGGGGGGCGCGGAAAATGAGCAGTTCTTC,CATSINRGGAENEQFF
NA,TRBJ1-1,few,TRBV14,TGTGCCAGCAGCCAAGCGACAGAAGCTTTCTTT,CASSQATEAFF
TRBD2,TRBJ2-7,medium-sized,TRBV11-2,TGTGCCAGCAGCTCTTCTAGCGGGTCCTCCTACGAGCAGTACTTC,CASSSSSGSSYEQYF
NA,TRBJ1-3,NA,TRBV9,TGTGCCAGCAGCGTAGAGGGGGGGTCTGGAAACACCATATATTTT,CASSVEGGSGNTIYF
TRBD1,TRBJ2-7,NA,TRBV7-6,TGTGCCAGCAGCTCGTACACAGGGGCCCGTGACGAGCAGTACTTC,CASSSYTGARDEQYF
NA,TRBJ2-3,NA,TRBV7-8,TGTGCCAGCAGCTTAGTGGCGGCAAGCACAGATACGCAGTATTTT,CASSLVAASTDTQYF
NA,TRBJ2-7,NA,TRBV2,TGTGCCAGCAGTGAAGCAGCAGGTGCATCGTACGAGCAGTACTTC,CASSEAAGASYEQYF
NA,TRBJ2-7,NA,TRBV7-3,TGTGCCAGCAGCTTGGGCCTGCTGGCCGAGCAGTACTTC,CASSLGLLAEQYF
NA,TRBJ1-1,NA,TRBV7-3,TGTGCCAGCAGCTTGGAACAGTTCACTGAAGCTTTCTTT,CASSLEQFTEAFF
NA,TRBJ2-7,few,TRBV7-9,TGTGCCAGCAGCCAGCCGGAGGGGCCGCCTTACGAGCAGTACTTC,CASSQPEGPPYEQYF
NA,TRBJ2-3,NA,TRBV20-1,TGCAGTGCTACACTCGATACGCAGTATTTT,CSATLDTQYF
NA,TRBJ1-1,NA,TRBV6-6,TGTGCCATCGGAGGCTCCACTGAAGCTTTCTTT,CAIGGSTEAFF